The rows below give T cell receptor beta chains drawn from one sample of a study of T cell clonotyping in hematopoietic cell transplantation. The method was immunoSEQ multiplex PCR; TCRdb's version includes in-frame clones alone and lacks a portion of them. The sample shows around 2,100 clones, roughly 78% of them seen only once. This sample comprised peripheral blood mononuclear cells, obtained 30 days after allogeneic stem cell transplant. All receptors come from a male patient aged 50 to 59 who had an allogeneic stem cell transplant from an unrelated donor, so the T cells may come from the graft donor. Some clones in this sample may be carry-over from other donors' samples. Each CDR3 is given with its conserved first and last residue. Each record gives: D gene, clone size, V gene, J gene, CDR3 DNA, CDR3 protein. A D gene is named only where the DNA matches it firmly. Size tells how often a clone was seen (once, few, many) or the class of an expanded clone, and some rows leave it out.

>TRBD1|few|TRBV9|TRBJ2-2
TGTGCCAGCAGCGCAGAGACAGGGGGCACCGGGGAGCTGTTTTTT
CASSAETGGTGELFF
>NA|NA|TRBV7-6|TRBJ1-1
TGTGCCAGCAGCTTAGTAGCCGGTGAAGCTTTCTTT
CASSLVAGEAFF
>NA|few|TRBV4-1|TRBJ1-3
TGCGCCAGCAGCCAAGAACCGTTCCGCCTGGACACCATATATTTT
CASSQEPFRLDTIYF
>TRBD1|NA|TRBV7-9|TRBJ1-4
TGTGCCAGCAGCTTAGTGGGACAGGGTGCAACTAATGAAAAACTGTTTTTT
CASSLVGQGATNEKLFF
>NA|NA|TRBV29-1|TRBJ1-2
TGCAGCATGTGGGGAGCGGACTATGGTTACACCTTC
CSMWGADYGYTF
>TRBD2|NA|TRBV27|TRBJ2-4
TGTGCCAGCAGTTCTCTAAACGCGGGGGGACTAGCGGGAAACATTCAGTACTTC
CASSSLNAGGLAGNIQYF
>TRBD2|NA|TRBV5-1|TRBJ2-7
TGCGCCAGCAGCTTGGCAGGGTTGGGCCTAGCGGGAGATCACGAGCAGTACTTC
CASSLAGLGLAGDHEQYF
>TRBD2|few|TRBV28|TRBJ2-7
TGTGCCAGCAGTTTTGGCCTAGCGGGAGTGACTGCGTACTTC
CASSFGLAGVTAYF
>NA|once|TRBV7-2|TRBJ1-6
TGTGCCAGCACTTTACAGGGAAATTCACCCCTCCACTTT
CASTLQGNSPLHF
>NA|NA|TRBV5-8|TRBJ2-7
TGTGCCAGCAGCTTACGGGCAGGGGCAACCTACGAGCAGTACTTC
CASSLRAGATYEQYF
>NA|once|TRBV30|TRBJ2-3
TGTGCCTGGAGGGGAGCTGCCGATACGCAGTATTTT
CAWRGAADTQYF
>NA|NA|TRBV6-5|TRBJ1-3
TGTGCCAGCAGTTATAGCTCTGGAAACACCATATATTTT
CASSYSSGNTIYF
>NA|NA|TRBV2|TRBJ2-1
TGTGCCAGCAGTTCGTCGGGGGTAGAGTACAATGAGCAGTTCTTC
CASSSSGVEYNEQFF
>NA|NA|TRBV27|TRBJ2-7
TGTGCCAGCAGTCTGCACAGGGTAGCCGAGCAGTACTTC
CASSLHRVAEQYF
>NA|NA|TRBV19|TRBJ2-3
TGTGCCAGTAGTATTGGGACTTACACCACAGATACGCAGTATTTT
CASSIGTYTTDTQYF
>NA|once|TRBV30|TRBJ1-6
TGTGCCTGGAGTTCTAAGGGGACATATAATTCACCCCTCCACTTT
CAWSSKGTYNSPLHF
>NA|NA|TRBV29-1|TRBJ1-1
TGCAGCGTTGGGGTATACACTGAAGCTTTCTTT
CSVGVYTEAFF
>NA|NA|TRBV29-1|TRBJ1-3
TGCAGCGTTGAAGACCCCCAGCGAATCGAGGGAAACACCATATATTTT
CSVEDPQRIEGNTIYF
>TRBD2|NA|TRBV29-1|TRBJ2-2
TGCAGCGTTGAAGGGTCCCCTACTAGCGGGGGGGGCACCGGGGAGCTGTTTTTT
CSVEGSPTSGGGTGELFF
>TRBD1|NA|TRBV2|TRBJ2-5
TGTGCCAGCAGGCTGACAGGGGGTAGGGAGACCCAGTACTTC
CASRLTGGRETQYF
>NA|once|TRBV25-1|TRBJ2-7
TGTGCCAGCAGGGAGGGGCGGTACGAGCAGTACTTC
CASREGRYEQYF
>TRBD1|NA|TRBV27|TRBJ1-2
TGTGCCAGCAGCTCATTTTACAGGGGAAACTATGGCTACACCTTC
CASSSFYRGNYGYTF
>NA|large|TRBV30|TRBJ1-1
TGTGCCTGGAGTGTTTTGAGTGAAGCTTTCTTT
CAWSVLSEAFF
>NA|once|TRBV2|TRBJ2-3
TGTGCCAGCAGTGACAGGGGAAATACGCAGTATTTT
CASSDRGNTQYF
>TRBD2|NA|TRBV4-3|TRBJ2-7
TGCGCCAGCAGCCAAGATTGGGGGGGCTACGAGCAGTACTTC
CASSQDWGGYEQYF
>NA|few|TRBV6-1|TRBJ2-7
TGTGCCACCTCCCCAGCAGGGCTCTCCTACGAGCAGTACTTC
CATSPAGLSYEQYF
>NA|NA|TRBV30|TRBJ2-7
TGTGCCTGGAGTGTCGGGACGTTTCCCTACGAGCAGTACTTC
CAWSVGTFPYEQYF
>TRBD2|NA|TRBV19|TRBJ2-2
TGTGCCACTCGTTCGGGGACTAGCCTTCCCGGGGAGCTGTTTTTT
CATRSGTSLPGELFF
>NA|NA|TRBV30|TRBJ1-6
TGTGCCTGGAGTGTAAGGGGGGCCAGATGGGGATCACCCCTCCACTTT
CAWSVRGARWGSPLHF
>TRBD1|NA|TRBV6-5|TRBJ2-7
TGTGCCAGCAGTTCCCAGGACAGGGCCTACGAGCAGTACTTC
CASSSQDRAYEQYF
>TRBD1|NA|TRBV7-2|TRBJ1-5
TGTGCCAGCAGCTTAACCGGGACAGGAGGGCGGCAGCCCCAGCATTTT
CASSLTGTGGRQPQHF
>TRBD1|NA|TRBV2|TRBJ1-1
TGTGCCAGCAGTGATTCTCACGGACAGGGCCACACTGAAGCTTTCTTT
CASSDSHGQGHTEAFF
>NA|NA|TRBV6-5|TRBJ2-3
TGTGCCACCTCCCGGCCCACAGATACGCAGTATTTT
CATSRPTDTQYF
>NA|NA|TRBV5-4|TRBJ2-3
TGTGCCAGCAGCCGAGGTCTAGGGACAGATACGCAGTATTTT
CASSRGLGTDTQYF
>NA|NA|TRBV30|TRBJ1-1
TGTGCCTGGATCCTGAACACTGAAGCTTTCTTT
CAWILNTEAFF
>NA|NA|TRBV20-1|TRBJ2-1
TGCAGTGCTCCTCGTTACAATGAGCAGTTCTTC
CSAPRYNEQFF
>NA|NA|TRBV10-2|TRBJ2-7
TGCGCCAGCAGTCCCGGCGGGCTCTACGAGCAGTACTTC
CASSPGGLYEQYF
>TRBD1|NA|TRBV5-6|TRBJ2-3
TGTGCCAGCAATGGAGAGACAGGGGCCTTTCTAGCAGAAGATACGCAGTATTTT
CASNGETGAFLAEDTQYF
>NA|NA|TRBV28|TRBJ2-5
TGTGCCAGCAGTTTCGTCCTAGCCAAAGGGGAGACCCAGTACTTC
CASSFVLAKGETQYF
>NA|NA|TRBV6-5|TRBJ1-6
TGTGCCAGCAGCCAAACGGGTCGGGCCCTCCACTTT
CASSQTGRALHF
>NA|NA|TRBV2|TRBJ2-7
TGTGCCAGCACCCAGGTCAGCTCCTACGAGCAGTACTTC
CASTQVSSYEQYF
>NA|NA|TRBV7-2|TRBJ2-1
TGTGCCAGCAGCCCGCGAGCTAGTTCCCAACTGACAGAGCAGTTCTTC
CASSPRASSQLTEQFF
>TRBD2|NA|TRBV19|TRBJ2-7
TGTGCCAGTAGTATTAAGGCTAGCGGAACCAACTGGAAATCCTACGAGCAGTACTTC
CASSIKASGTNWKSYEQYF
>NA|NA|TRBV12-5|TRBJ2-7
TGTGCTAGTGGTTTGCTCGGCAGTCTGAATGTGTACTTC
CASGLLGSLNVYF
>TRBD2|once|TRBV30|TRBJ2-7
TGTGCCTGGAGCTCGGGACTAGCGGGAAATTACGAGCAGTACTTC
CAWSSGLAGNYEQYF
>TRBD1|few|TRBV9|TRBJ1-1
TGTGCCAGCAGCGTAGCTTCGGGACAGGTGAACACTGAAGCTTTCTTT
CASSVASGQVNTEAFF
>NA|NA|TRBV9|TRBJ1-2
TGTGCCAGCAGCGTAGAGCTAGGAAGGGCGATTGGGGGTGGCTACACCTTC
CASSVELGRAIGGGYTF
>TRBD1|NA|TRBV28|TRBJ2-7
TGTGCCAGCACCCAACCAAACAGGGGTACCTACGAGCAGTACTTC
CASTQPNRGTYEQYF
>NA|NA|TRBV6-5|TRBJ1-2
TGTGCCAGCAGTCAGGGGATCAACTATGGCTACACCTTC
CASSQGINYGYTF
>NA|NA|TRBV6-1|TRBJ2-7
TGTGCCAGCAGTCTTCCGAGGGGCACCTACGAGCAGTACTTC
CASSLPRGTYEQYF